A single sample is the source of the 7 T cell receptor beta chains below, sequenced in a study of response to subunit inactivated influenza vaccine. One entry per CDR3 protein results from TCRdb running MiXCR on the RT-PCR reads. Of some 160,000 distinct CDR3 sequences in the sample, 9.5% to 13% were seen once. The source material was non-naive T cells sorted from PBMCs, sampled roughly 47 days after vaccination. Receptors were obtained from a man in his fifties or sixties who received an inactivated influenza vaccine.

This sequence joins TRBV7-9 and TRBJ2-4, with D uncertain. In germline, CDR1 is SEHNR, CDR2 FQNEAQ (reference sequence). The CDR3 loop spans 14 amino acids. Deletions cut 5 bases from V and 2 bases from J, with 10 bases between. CDR3 nucleotides: TGTGCCAGCAGCCCCGGTTTACCCAAAAACATTCAGTACTTC. This translates into CASSPGLPKNIQYF.

This chain joins TRBV6-1 and TRBJ1-5; the match to TRBD1 covers 7 bases. V dropped 6 bases and J dropped 5; count of bases not matched to a gene: 7. CDR3 length: 14 amino acids. The germline CDR1 and CDR2 sequences are MNHNS and SASEGT. As DNA, the CDR3 is TGTGCCAGCAGCCCGGGACAGCAAGATCAGCCCCAGCATTTT. It is translated as CASSPGQQDQPQHF.

This clonotype came up a few times. The chain uses TRBV6-1 and TRBJ1-5; a weak D match, TRBD1 (5 bases). Trimming stripped 5 bases from V and 4 bases from J, with 9 bases between. CDR1 MNHNS and CDR2 SASEGT come from the germline V gene. This CDR3 comprises 13 residues. The CDR3 region has the DNA TGTGCCAGCAGTAGACAGCAGAATCAGCCCCAGCATTTT. It translates to CASSRQQNQPQHF.

This clonotype was counted at least ten times. The rearrangement uses TRBV28 and TRBJ2-7; 10 nucleotides align to TRBD2. This CDR3 has 16 amino acids. Germline V lookup: CDR1 MDHEN, CDR2 SYDVKM. Trimming at V came to 3 bases and at J to 6 bases, leaving 11 bases not matched to a gene. The CDR3 here is CASSFSLTSGTAEQYF. CDR3 bases: TGTGCCAGCAGTTTTTCCCTTACTAGCGGGACGGCCGAGCAGTACTTC.

The chain carries TRBV11-3 and TRBJ2-2; 12 nucleotides align to TRBD2. The CDR3 spans 15 residues. Germline V gene sequence: CDR1 SGHNT, CDR2 YENEEA. J lost 4 bases, V lost 5 bases, and 2 bases had no gene match. In DNA form, the CDR3 reads TGTGCCAGCAGCCGGACTAGCGGGGCCACCGGGGAGCTGTTTTTT. Encoded protein: CASSRTSGATGELFF.

This clonotype was detected ten times or more. The CDR3 DNA reads TGTGCCAGCAGTGGAGGGGACAGATTGAACACTGAAGCTTTCTTT. Protein product: CASSGGDRLNTEAFF. V gene TRBV6-1 combines with J gene TRBJ1-1; TRBD1 matches at 7 bases. CDR3 length: 15 residues. Germline values: CDR1 MNHNS, CDR2 SASEGT. Germline trimming cut 4 bases from V and 0 bases from J; bases unmatched to any gene: 5.

There are many counts of this clonotype. The V call is TRBV12-3 or TRBV12-4, the J call TRBJ2-3; 10 bases are a match to TRBD1. Trimming cost V 0 bases and J 7 bases; bases outside gene matches: 4. There are 15 residues in the CDR3. CDR3 nucleotide sequence: TGTGCCAGCAGTTTAGCTCGGACAGGGGGAAATACGCAGTATTTT. Translation gives CASSLARTGGNTQYF.